This T cell receptor beta chain was identified during a study of blood T cells in healthy people across ages. Per sample, at least 5 micrograms of total RNA were extracted. Findings of the study overall: Donors of long life had a larger count of naive CD4+ cells and greater diversity than aged donors. Age showed a roughly linear inverse relationship with TCR beta diversity per million T cells.

Germline V gene lookup returns CDR1 DFQATT and CDR2 SNEGSKA (reference sequence). Trimming took 3 bases from V and 5 from J, leaving 7 bases between them. The CDR3 contains 12 residues. For the second PCR, which ran for roughly 7 to 11 cycles, a sample-barcoded 5' primer and a J-beta primer mix were used. A template-switch adaptor with 12 random nucleotides tagged each cDNA molecule. MiXCR, applied by TCRdb to the 5' RACE reads, yields one record per CDR3 protein. The sample holds 1.4 million or so distinct CDR3 sequences, 42% seen once. Remarks on this clonotype: What it binds is unknown.

Sequenced: blood. The rearrangement uses TRBV20-1 and TRBJ2-2; a possible D gene is TRBD2 (5 bases). This TCR was recovered from a woman under 30 in good health. The CDR3 nucleotides read TGCAGTGCTAGGCGGGTTACCGGGGAGCTGTTTTTT. It codes for CSARRVTGELFF.